This passage covers 23 T cell receptor beta chains from one sample sequenced in a study of T-cell reconstitution after alpha-beta-depleted transplantation in children. Unique molecular identifiers featured in how the TCRbeta library was prepared. Via MiXCR, TCRdb re-called the PCR reads, giving one row per CDR3 protein. The table lists 500,000 to 650,000 distinct CDR3 sequences, around 13% of them singletons, with 2.2% in the top ten. The starting material was PBMCs, mostly from graft donor cells, obtained 360 days after TCRalphabeta/CD19-depleted stem cell transplant. The receptor set was obtained from a male patient between 10 and 17 years old who had a stem cell transplant for acute myeloid leukemia, so the T cells may come from the graft donor.

This clonotype was counted between two and nine times. This chain connects TRBV29-1 to TRBJ2-7; 7 bases are shared with TRBD2. In germline, CDR1 is SQVTM, CDR2 ANQGSEA. V dropped 2 bases and J dropped 6; count of bases not matched to a gene: 4. This CDR3 has 12 amino acids. DNA for the CDR3: TGCAGCGTTGAAAGGGAGGGGCCCGAGCAGTACTTC. It translates to CSVEREGPEQYF.

This clonotype was seen more than once but under ten times. One junction end disagrees with the germline gene, perhaps due to a read error. The chain carries TRBV20-1 and TRBJ2-5, with D possibly TRBD2 on 6 matching bases. The CDR3 is 11 amino acids. The germline V gene encodes CDR1 DFQATT and CDR2 SNEGSKA (reference sequence). This CDR3 is CSAFPGTRFHF. CDR3 nucleotide sequence: TGCAGTGCTTTCCCCGGGACTCGTTTCCACTTC.

This clonotype was seen many times. This chain joins TRBV28 and TRBJ2-7, with TRBD2 identical over 7 bases. There are 17 residues in the CDR3. After removal of 8 bases from V and 7 bases from J, the junction contained 23 bases not matched to a gene. From germline, CDR1 is MDHEN and CDR2 SYDVKM. CDR3 sequence reads: CASPPPVGGPASWEQYF. CDR3 coding DNA: TGTGCCAGCCCCCCTCCCGTGGGAGGGCCAGCTAGTTGGGAGCAGTACTTC. Using reference TRBV28 and TRBJ2-7 for the parts outside the CDR3, the full variable domain is DVKVTQSSRYLVKRTGEKVFLECVQDMDHENMFWYRQDPGLGLRLIYFSYDVKMKEKGDIPEGYSVSREKKERFSLILESASTNQTSMYLCASPPPVGGPASWEQYFGPGTRLTVT.

The chain joins TRBV6-2 or TRBV6-3 to TRBJ2-7, with 8 bases identical to TRBD1. The germline CDR1 and CDR2 sequences are MNHEY and SVGEGT. Losses at the gene ends were 8 bases for V and 2 bases for J; bases not matched to a gene: 11. This CDR3 region has 15 residues. In nucleotides, the CDR3 is TGTGCCAGCGGCAATCCGGACAGGGCCGCCTACGAGCAGTACTTC. Translation: CASGNPDRAAYEQYF.

The sample holds a few counts of this clonotype. The chain employs TRBV20-1 and TRBJ2-7; D tentatively fits TRBD1 or TRBD2 (5 bases each). The V and J ends lost 6 bases and 0 bases respectively, with 12 bases between them. The length of the CDR3 is 13 residues. Germline values: CDR1 DFQATT, CDR2 SNEGSKA (reference sequence). Here the CDR3 reads CSARWDGSYEQYF. CDR3 DNA sequence: TGCAGTGCGCGATGGGACGGCTCCTACGAGCAGTACTTC.

This clonotype was seen only a few times. This chain joins TRBV20-1 and TRBJ2-7; D gene uncertain. Germline CDR1 is DFQATT and CDR2 is SNEGSKA (reference sequence). CDR3 length equals 13 residues. V lost 1 base to trimming and J lost 3 bases, with 10 bases between them. In DNA form, the CDR3 reads TGCAGTGCTAGAGGGACCAACCTCTACGAGCAGTACTTC. Its protein product is CSARGTNLYEQYF.

The chain combines TRBV12-3 or TRBV12-4 with TRBJ1-6; the D gene is possibly TRBD1 (5 bases). Trimming took 6 bases from V and 7 from J, leaving 16 bases between them. The CDR3 sequence is 15 residues long. CDR3 sequence (DNA): TGTGCCAGCAGCCCTTTGGGGGGGTCGAATTCACCCCTCCACTTT. It translates to CASSPLGGSNSPLHF.

Ten or more counts support this clonotype. The chain carries TRBV7-3 and TRBJ2-7, with 9 bases matching TRBD1. V was pared by 1 base and J by 4 bases, with 8 bases of the junction left unmatched. The CDR3 runs 16 residues. Germline loops: CDR1 SGHTA, CDR2 FQGTGA. CDR3: CASSLNRGTGQYEQYF. Written as DNA, the CDR3 is TGTGCCAGCAGCTTAAATAGAGGGACAGGGCAGTACGAGCAGTACTTC.

CDR3 sequence reads: CASASPFSGTSYEQYF. CDR3 sequence (DNA): TGTGCCAGCGCGTCTCCGTTTAGCGGGACCTCCTACGAGCAGTACTTC. V gene TRBV7-9 combines with J gene TRBJ2-7; 8 bases fit TRBD2. Losses at the gene ends were 8 bases for V and 0 bases for J; bases not matched to a gene: 12. The CDR3 length is 16 residues. Germline assignment: CDR1 SEHNR and CDR2 FQNEAQ (reference sequence). The full variable domain, rest sourced from reference TRBV7-9 and TRBJ2-7, is DTGVSQNPRHKITKRGQNVTFRCDPISEHNRLYWYRQTLGQGPEFLTYFQNEAQLEKSRLLSDRFSAERPKGSFSTLEIQRTEQGDSAMYLCASASPFSGTSYEQYFGPGTRLTVT.

This rearrangement joins TRBV4-2 to TRBJ2-7, with TRBD2 identical over 9 bases. The junction had 8 bases not matched to a gene; V was cut back by 3 bases and J by 2 bases. Germline V gene data show CDR1 as LGHNA and CDR2 as YNFKEQ. This CDR3 is built from 16 residues. CDR3 nucleotide sequence: TGTGCCAGCAGCCAGGCCTCCGGGACTAGCCCCTACGAGCAGTACTTC. It encodes CASSQASGTSPYEQYF.

In this sample, this clonotype turned up a few times. The gene calls are TRBV6-5 and TRBJ1-3; D is unresolved. Trimming took 0 bases from V and 4 from J, leaving 4 bases between them. This CDR3 spans 13 amino acids. The germline V gene encodes CDR1 MNHEY and CDR2 SVGAGI. In nucleotides, the CDR3 is TGTGCCAGCAGTTACTCTGCCGGAAACACCATATATTTT. Amino acids: CASSYSAGNTIYF.

CDR3 in amino acids: CASSFGPSGRAVSTGELFF. The DNA for the CDR3 is TGTGCCAGCAGCTTCGGTCCTAGCGGGAGGGCCGTGTCCACCGGGGAGCTGTTTTTT. The rearrangement uses TRBV7-8 and TRBJ2-2; 12 bases are shared with TRBD2. CDR1 SGHVS and CDR2 FQNEAQ come from the germline V gene. With 3 bases clipped from V and 4 bases from J, the junction kept 12 bases outside the gene matches. This CDR3 comprises 19 residues.

This clonotype was seen more than once but under ten times. The gene calls are TRBV5-1 and TRBJ2-3; D might be TRBD2 (6 bases). The germline CDR1 and CDR2 sequences are SGHRS and YFSETQ. This CDR3 region has 13 residues. Trimming took 2 bases from V and 5 from J, leaving 9 bases between them. CDR3 sequence: CASSLAEGDTQYF. CDR3 nucleotides: TGCGCCAGCAGCTTAGCGGAGGGAGATACGCAGTATTTT.

This clonotype showed up just a few times. The chain uses TRBV3-1 and TRBJ2-1; 14 bases line up with TRBD2. The J segment lost 0 bases and the V segment lost 0 bases, leaving 4 bases of the junction unmatched. CDR3 length equals 19 residues. The germline gives CDR1 LGHDT, CDR2 YNNKEL (reference sequence). The CDR3 loop is CASSQERLAGGASYNEQFF. DNA of the CDR3: TGTGCCAGCAGCCAAGAACGACTAGCGGGAGGGGCCTCCTACAATGAGCAGTTCTTC.

The chain recombines TRBV7-8 with TRBJ2-1, with a possible D match to TRBD2 (5 bases). The CDR3 loop spans 17 amino acids. Trimming removed 4 bases at V and 3 bases at J, with 19 bases between. CDR1 and CDR2 (germline): SGHVS, FQNEAQ. The DNA of the CDR3 is TGTGCCAGCAGCTCCGACAAGCGGTTGGGAGTCTACAATGAGCAGTTCTTC. This codes for CASSSDKRLGVYNEQFF. The variable domain in full, with the rest retrieved from reference TRBV7-8 and TRBJ2-1, is GAGVSQSPRYKVAKRGQDVALRCDPISGHVSLFWYQQALGQGPEFLTYFQNEAQLDKSGLPSDRFFAERPEGSVSTLKIQRTQQEDSAVYLCASSSDKRLGVYNEQFFGPGTRLTVL.

This clonotype was seen a handful of times. V is TRBV19 and J is TRBJ2-1; D call uncertain. This CDR3 has 14 amino acids. Germline V CDR1 and CDR2: LNHDA, SQIVND (reference sequence). V gave up 0 bases and J gave up 7 bases, with 10 bases separating them. The CDR3 loop reads CASSIDPSRNEQFF. The DNA of the CDR3 is TGTGCCAGTAGTATAGATCCCTCTAGAAATGAGCAGTTCTTC.

The V gene is TRBV12-3 or TRBV12-4, the J gene TRBJ2-7; maybe TRBD2 (5 bases). Trimming removed 6 bases at V and 2 bases at J, with 11 bases between. This CDR3 region has 13 residues. DNA of the CDR3: TGTGCCAGCAGAAAAGGAGGCCCCTACGAGCAGTACTTC. Encoded protein: CASRKGGPYEQYF.

The chain links TRBV12-3 or TRBV12-4 to TRBJ2-3; weak D call: TRBD2 (6 bases). This CDR3 region has 16 residues. Trimming removed 6 bases from V and 2 bases from J, with 18 bases in between. CDR3 in amino acids: CASSPTRAYSTDTQYF. As DNA, the CDR3 is TGTGCCAGCAGCCCGACTAGGGCTTACTCCACAGATACGCAGTATTTT.

This clonotype was observed at least ten times. The chain employs TRBV11-2 and TRBJ2-7; 7 bases align to TRBD1. Germline-derived CDR1 and CDR2 are SGHAT and FQNNGV. The ends lost 3 bases at V and 5 bases at J; junction bases unmatched: 4. The CDR3 has 13 amino acids. The CDR3: CASSFSTGNEQYF. The DNA of the CDR3 is TGTGCCAGCAGCTTTTCGACAGGGAACGAGCAGTACTTC.

This clonotype was seen repeatedly, ten times or more. The chain links TRBV3-1 to TRBJ2-7; D is perhaps TRBD1 or TRBD2 (5 bases each). This CDR3 is built from 15 residues. Germline CDR1 reads LGHDT; CDR2 reads YNNKEL (reference sequence). V lost 3 bases and J 0 bases, leaving 12 bases between the germline ends. The CDR3: CASSQRGKISYEQYF. CDR3 bases: TGTGCCAGCAGCCAGAGGGGTAAAATCTCCTACGAGCAGTACTTC.

With respect to this clonotype: The junction does not match germline at one end; this may be a read error. The chain carries TRBV18 and TRBJ2-7; 9 bases line up with TRBD1. Germline CDR1 and CDR2: KGHSH and LQKENI. The CDR3 length is 14 residues. CDR3 protein: CASSPQGAYYEQYF. The CDR3 region has the DNA TGTGCCAGCTCTCCACAGGGGGCATACTACGAGCAGTACTTC.

This clonotype appeared many times. The chain carries TRBV12-3 or TRBV12-4 and TRBJ2-7, with 9 bases identical to TRBD2. The CDR3 has 17 residues. V dropped 0 bases and J dropped 3; count of bases not matched to a gene: 9. CDR3 protein: CASSLASSSGTFYEQYF. As DNA, the CDR3 is TGTGCCAGCAGTTTAGCGTCGTCTAGCGGGACGTTCTACGAGCAGTACTTC.

This chain uses TRBV7-9 with TRBJ1-1; D remains unclear. The germline gives CDR1 SEHNR, CDR2 FQNEAQ (reference sequence). This CDR3 region has 12 residues. Trimming took off 6 bases at V and 1 base at J, with 6 bases between the two ends. CDR3 sequence: CASREQNTEAFF. The CDR3 DNA sequence: TGTGCCAGCAGAGAACAGAACACTGAAGCTTTCTTT.